What follows describes a single TCR beta chain. Antigen specificity is unknown. The sample is drawn from a study of CD8+CD57+ T cells in acquired aplastic anemia. Regarding the study as a whole: Twenty-nine shared CD8+ CDR3s appeared highly expressed within patients' immunodominant clones. Patients and controls had CD8+ Simpson's diversity values that were not significantly distinct.

The V gene's germline CDR1 is SGDLS and CDR2 YYNGEE. The V gene lost 4 bases and the J gene lost 2 bases, with 13 bases spanning the gap. The CDR3 length is 14 residues. The template used for profiling TCR beta VDJ and CDR3 was genomic DNA. MiXCR, applied by TCRdb to the reads, yields one record per CDR3 protein. The sample comprises 150,000 to 200,000 distinct CDR3 sequences, 65% to 75% of which are singletons, and about 50% rests with the top ten. Those patients picked for sequencing had displayed CD8+CD57+ cell expansion on flow cytometry. This clonotype was sampled from a human donor with aplastic anemia. This rearrangement joins TRBV9 to TRBJ2-7; TRBD2 is a possible D gene (5 bases). Sequenced input: sorted CD4+, CD8+, or CD8+CD57+ T cells (not recorded which) from PBMCs. Here the CDR3 DNA reads TGTGCCAGCAGCCCCGGTAGCGTGGCCTACGAGCAGTACTTC. Translated, it gives CASSPGSVAYEQYF. The full variable domain, in which reference TRBV9 and TRBJ2-7 provide the parts outside the CDR3, is DSGVTQTPKHLITATGQRVTLRCSPRSGDLSVYWYQQSLDQGLQFLIQYYNGEERAKGNILERFSAQQFPDLHSELNLSSLELGDSALYFCASSPGSVAYEQYFGPGTRLTVT.